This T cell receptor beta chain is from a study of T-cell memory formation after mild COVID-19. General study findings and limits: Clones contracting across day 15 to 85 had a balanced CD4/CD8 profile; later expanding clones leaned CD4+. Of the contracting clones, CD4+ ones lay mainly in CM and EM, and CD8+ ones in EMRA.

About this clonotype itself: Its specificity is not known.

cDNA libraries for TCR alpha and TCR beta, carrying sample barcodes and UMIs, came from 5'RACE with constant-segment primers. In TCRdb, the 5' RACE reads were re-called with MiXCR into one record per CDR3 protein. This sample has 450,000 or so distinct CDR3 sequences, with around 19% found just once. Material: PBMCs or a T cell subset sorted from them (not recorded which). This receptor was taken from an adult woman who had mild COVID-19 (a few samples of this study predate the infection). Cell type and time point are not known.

CDR3 sequence reads: CASSGDIGSPLHF. The CDR3 nucleotides read TGTGCCAGCAGTGGAGACATAGGGTCACCCCTCCACTTT. V and J are TRBV6-1 and TRBJ1-6; D unresolved. Germline CDR1 is MNHNS and CDR2 is SASEGT. This CDR3 comprises 13 residues. The V gene lost 4 bases and the J gene lost 10 bases, with 11 bases spanning the gap.